This TCR beta chain was observed in a study of metastatic and nonmetastatic thyroid tumors. Study information: Repertoires were compared across blood and tumor or nodule tissue from malignant and benign thyroid patients.

General study results and limits: Malignant thyroid tumors reportedly exceeded benign nodules significantly in TCR beta diversity, with the difference appearing in blood and tumor.

The CDR3 loop spans 14 amino acids. Germline V gene lookup returns CDR1 SGHTA and CDR2 FQGNSA. The V gene lost 5 bases and the J gene lost 2 bases, with 12 bases spanning the gap. This clone was seen only a few times. Its antigen is still unknown. In the authors' workflow: Construction of a distant-metastasis classifier for papillary thyroid cancer relied on CDR3 differences across clinicopathological groups. TCRdb reprocessed the PCR reads via MiXCR. The V and J calls, along with clone size, are taken from TCRdb and not from the paper's own processing. The sample carries about 82,000 clones, 12% recorded once. Among the patients, none had received any treatment before thyroid surgery.

The sample comprised tumor tissue. This TCR was recovered from a female donor with papillary thyroid cancer or a benign thyroid nodule (not recorded which). Some clones in this sample may be carry-over from other donors' samples. The chain joins TRBV7-2 to TRBJ1-1; D gene ambiguous. In nucleotides, the CDR3 is TGTGCCAGCAGCCTTTTGGGCTTCAACACTGAAGCTTTCTTT. It encodes CASSLLGFNTEAFF.